In its sample, the clone carrying this T cell receptor (beta chain) was seen once. The antigen remains undetermined. The data originate from a study of cytomegalovirus exposure and HLA in healthy donors. Study-level information: An early data release held tens of millions of unique TCRs from HLA-typed donors.

Trimming removed 4 bases from V and 8 bases from J, with 12 bases in between. Germline V gives CDR1 SGHRS, CDR2 YFSETQ. The CDR3 covers 12 residues. Use of 60 Vbeta and 13 Jbeta primers characterized the PCR. Study processing details: In a later analysis, the count reached about 80 million unique TCR beta chains, with roughly 9.9 million shared. Measured with immunoSEQ multiplex PCR; TCRdb has only the in-frame clones, and not every one. V, J and clone size derive from that table, while D and trimming were established from the DNA sequence. Of some 120,000 clones in the sample, over 70% are singletons; the top ten hold 3% to 4.5%. Findings and caveats of the study: Fewer N-insertions (relative to the approximately 670-donor mean) were reportedly seen in an Asian-associated ancestry cluster in a later analysis. Previously analyzed data showed that most TCR beta V segments were productive at a frequency of about 90% or about 30%.

The TCR was taken from a man in his forties in good health and CMV-seropositive. Material for sequencing was PBMCs. The rearrangement uses TRBV5-1 and TRBJ1-2; D ambiguous. In nucleotides, the CDR3 is TGCGCCAGCAGCACGGACGGGGTCGGCTACACCTTC. As protein: CASSTDGVGYTF.